The present T cell receptor beta chain was sequenced within a study of T-cell reconstitution after alpha-beta-depleted transplantation in children. This clonotype turned up a few times. Its cognate antigen is unknown. Study-wide findings and caveats: Recipient T cells and thymic progenitors that survived gave rise to the high TCRbeta diversity observed at day 60 in some patients. Once a year had passed after transplant, T-cell counts and diversity came mostly from newly produced T cells. Reports say that about two months after transplant, the alpha-beta T cells came out of several hundred graft clones that had expanded.

As it was prepared, the TCRbeta library received unique molecular identifiers. TCRdb re-called the PCR reads with MiXCR, one entry per CDR3 protein. The sample has 200,000 to 300,000 distinct CDR3 sequences, roughly 25% seen once. Trimming shortened V by 0 bases and J by 0 bases, and 12 bases separated the two germline ends. The CDR3 runs to 17 residues. Germline loops: CDR1 MGHRA, CDR2 YSYEKL. Sample: PBMCs, mostly from graft donor cells, taken 360 days after TCRalphabeta/CD19-depleted stem cell transplant. J is TRBJ2-1 and V is TRBV4-1, with no clear D. This clonotype was obtained from a female patient aged 2 to 10 who had a stem cell transplant for congenital amegakaryocytic thrombocytopenia, so the T cells may come from the graft donor. CDR3 nucleotides: TGCGCCAGCAGCCAAGAAATGGGAACCAGCTCCTACAATGAGCAGTTCTTC. Its translation is CASSQEMGTSSYNEQFF.